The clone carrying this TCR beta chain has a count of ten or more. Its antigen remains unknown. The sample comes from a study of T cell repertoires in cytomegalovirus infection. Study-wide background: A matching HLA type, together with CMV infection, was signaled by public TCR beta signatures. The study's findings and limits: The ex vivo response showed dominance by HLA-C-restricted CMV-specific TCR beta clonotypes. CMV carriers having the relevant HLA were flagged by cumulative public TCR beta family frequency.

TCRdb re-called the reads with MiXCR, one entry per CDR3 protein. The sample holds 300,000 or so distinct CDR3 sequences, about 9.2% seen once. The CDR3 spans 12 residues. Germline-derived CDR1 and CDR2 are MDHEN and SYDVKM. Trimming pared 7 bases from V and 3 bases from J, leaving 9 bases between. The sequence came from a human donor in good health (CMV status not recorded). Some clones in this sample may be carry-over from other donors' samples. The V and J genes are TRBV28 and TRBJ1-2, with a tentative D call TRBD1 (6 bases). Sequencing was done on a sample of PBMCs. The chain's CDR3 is CASKEGDYGYTF. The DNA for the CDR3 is TGTGCCAGCAAGGAGGGGGACTATGGCTACACCTTC.